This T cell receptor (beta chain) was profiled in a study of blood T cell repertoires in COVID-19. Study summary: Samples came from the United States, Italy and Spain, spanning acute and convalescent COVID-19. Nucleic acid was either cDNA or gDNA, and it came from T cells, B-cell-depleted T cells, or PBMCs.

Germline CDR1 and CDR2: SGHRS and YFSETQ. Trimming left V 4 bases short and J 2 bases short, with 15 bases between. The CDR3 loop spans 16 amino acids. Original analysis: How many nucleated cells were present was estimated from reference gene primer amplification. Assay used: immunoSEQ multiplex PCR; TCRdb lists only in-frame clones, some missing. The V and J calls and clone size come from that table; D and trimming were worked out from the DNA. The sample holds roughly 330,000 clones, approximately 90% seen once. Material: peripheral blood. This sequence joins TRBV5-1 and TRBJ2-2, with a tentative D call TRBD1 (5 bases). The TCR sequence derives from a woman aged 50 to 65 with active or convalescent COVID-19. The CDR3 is CASSGTGHPNTGELFF. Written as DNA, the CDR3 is TGCGCCAGCAGCGGAACAGGACATCCTAACACCGGGGAGCTGTTTTTT.